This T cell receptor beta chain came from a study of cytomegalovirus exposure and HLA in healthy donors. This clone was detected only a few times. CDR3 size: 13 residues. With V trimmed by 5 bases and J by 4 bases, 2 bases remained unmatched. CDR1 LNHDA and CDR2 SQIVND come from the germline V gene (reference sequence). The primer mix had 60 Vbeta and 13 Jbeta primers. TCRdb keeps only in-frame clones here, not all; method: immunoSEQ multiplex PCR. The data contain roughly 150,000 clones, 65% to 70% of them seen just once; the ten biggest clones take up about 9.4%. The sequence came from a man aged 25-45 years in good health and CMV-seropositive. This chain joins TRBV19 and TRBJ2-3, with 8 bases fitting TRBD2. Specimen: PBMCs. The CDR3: CASSPREADTQYF. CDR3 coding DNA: TGTGCCAGTAGTCCGCGGGAGGCAGATACGCAGTATTTT.